One sample yielded the 12 T cell receptor beta chains listed below, sequenced in a study of blood T cell repertoires in COVID-19. Only in-frame clones appear in the TCRdb table, and some are missing; sequencing was by immunoSEQ multiplex PCR. The sample gives some 210,000 clones, approximately 81% of which show up once; 15% to 20% is in the top ten. The sample consisted of peripheral blood. The receptors here all came from a human donor in a cohort sampled during active COVID-19.

This chain uses TRBV29-1 with TRBJ2-3; D is undetermined. The CDR3 is 15 amino acids. Germline V lookup: CDR1 SQVTM, CDR2 ANQGSEA. Trimming cost V 3 bases and J 0 bases, with 13 bases left between them. The CDR3 nucleotides are TGCAGCGTTGAGGGTGGGCAGGAAAGCACAGATACGCAGTATTTT. Translating gives CSVEGGQESTDTQYF.

V usage is TRBV6-6 and J usage is TRBJ2-3; 13 positions agree with TRBD2. After removal of 2 bases from V and 1 base from J, the junction contained 0 bases not matched to a gene. The CDR3 extends over 16 amino acids. Germline V gives CDR1 MNHNY, CDR2 SVGAGI (reference sequence). CDR3 DNA sequence: TGTGCCAGCAGTTACGGGACTAGCGGGGGCACAGATACGCAGTATTTT. It is translated as CASSYGTSGGTDTQYF.

This chain joins TRBV29-1 and TRBJ2-3; 11 nucleotides agree with TRBD2. In germline, CDR1 is SQVTM, CDR2 ANQGSEA. This CDR3 comprises 15 residues. After removal of 4 bases from V and 0 bases from J, the junction contained 3 bases not matched to a gene. CDR3 loop: CSVATSGTSTDTQYF. The CDR3, as DNA: TGCAGCGTTGCGACTAGCGGGACTAGCACAGATACGCAGTATTTT.

This chain connects TRBV4-2 to TRBJ2-3; 8 bases map to TRBD1. Per the germline V gene, CDR1 is LGHNA and CDR2 is YNFKEQ. V lost 1 base to trimming and J lost 6 bases; unmatched junction nucleotides: 15. The CDR3 length is 18 residues. CDR3 sequence reads: CASSQVRSRGQGGDTQYF. The CDR3 DNA follows: TGTGCCAGCAGCCAAGTAAGGTCCAGGGGGCAGGGAGGTGATACGCAGTATTTT.

This clone was observed once. Here the CDR3 reads CASSYRQGNQPQHF. In DNA form, the CDR3 reads TGTGCCAGCAGTTACCGTCAGGGCAATCAGCCCCAGCATTTT. This chain links TRBV6-5 with TRBJ1-5; unclear D gene. This CDR3 has 14 amino acids. Trimming shortened V by 2 bases and J by 2 bases, and 7 bases separated the two germline ends. Germline values: CDR1 MNHEY, CDR2 SVGAGI.

V is TRBV28 and J is TRBJ2-3; 9 bases match TRBD2. This CDR3 has 14 residues. Per the germline V gene, CDR1 is MDHEN and CDR2 is SYDVKM. J lost 6 bases, V lost 7 bases, and 8 bases had no gene match. This chain's CDR3 is CASTIAGERDTQYF. CDR3 nucleotide sequence: TGTGCCAGCACTATAGCGGGAGAGCGGGATACGCAGTATTTT. Looking up the rest from reference TRBV28 and TRBJ2-3 gives the full variable domain: DVKVTQSSRYLVKRTGEKVFLECVQDMDHENMFWYRQDPGLGLRLIYFSYDVKMKEKGDIPEGYSVSREKKERFSLILESASTNQTSMYLCASTIAGERDTQYFGPGTRLTVL.

The chain uses TRBV14 and TRBJ2-2; D is perhaps TRBD1 (5 bases). The CDR3 runs to 19 residues. Trimming shortened V by 1 base and J by 3 bases, and 21 bases separated the two germline ends. Germline CDR1 is SGHDN and CDR2 is FVKESK. Written as DNA, the CDR3 is TGTGCCAGCAGCCAAGTCATAGGATCGGCAGGGTTTGACACCGGGGAGCTGTTTTTT. Translated, it gives CASSQVIGSAGFDTGELFF.

The chain recombines TRBV6-5 with TRBJ2-2; TRBD1 aligns across 8 bases. This CDR3 spans 14 amino acids. Trimming removed 7 bases from V and 6 bases from J; junction bases left unmatched: 7. Germline V gives CDR1 MNHEY, CDR2 SVGAGI. The CDR3: CASIPGQGPGELFF. CDR3 DNA: TGTGCCAGCATCCCTGGACAGGGCCCCGGGGAGCTGTTTTTT.

This clone appeared a few times. The chain combines TRBV7-2 with TRBJ1-5; 9 bases are shared with TRBD1. The CDR3 contains 14 residues. Germline V gives CDR1 SGHTA, CDR2 FQGNSA. The trim removed 5 bases at V and 6 bases at J, leaving 5 bases unmatched. The CDR3 spells CASSKDRGGQPQHF. The CDR3 DNA reads TGTGCCAGCAGCAAGGACAGGGGAGGTCAGCCCCAGCATTTT.

This chain uses TRBV6-5 with TRBJ1-6, with TRBD1 matching 7 bases. Germline V CDR1 and CDR2: MNHEY, SVGAGI. V was clipped by 5 bases and J by 12 bases; unmatched bases: 7. This CDR3 has 13 amino acids. The CDR3 loop reads CASSRIQGLPLHF. The CDR3 DNA follows: TGTGCCAGCAGTCGAATACAGGGGTTACCCCTCCACTTT.

The rearrangement links TRBV6-2 or TRBV6-3 to TRBJ2-7; D ambiguous. The CDR3 loop spans 13 amino acids. Trimming stripped 2 bases from V and 3 bases from J, with 8 bases between. From germline, CDR1 is MNHEY and CDR2 SVGEGT. CDR3 coding DNA: TGTGCCAGCAGTTACCTTGAGGACTACGAGCAGTACTTC. It specifies CASSYLEDYEQYF.

V is TRBV11-1 and J is TRBJ2-5; 8 bases are shared with TRBD2. Germline lookup yields CDR1 SGHAT and CDR2 FQDESV (reference sequence). Trimming at V came to 5 bases and at J to 5 bases, leaving 10 bases not matched to a gene. CDR3 length: 15 residues. CDR3 loop: CASSPRGGFTETQYF. The CDR3 DNA is TGTGCCAGCAGCCCCCGGGGGGGGTTTACCGAGACCCAGTACTTC.